These 25 T cell receptor beta chains originate from one sample sequenced in a study of blood T cell repertoires in COVID-19 (dated by TCRdb to about 2020). The library was prepared using the immunoSEQ multiplex PCR assay. Entries here come from immuneACCESS through TCRdb and include only in-frame sequences with V and J called. Some clones fail to appear in such tables; in the studies checked, an unresolved V gene covers under half of the shortfall, and the cause of the remainder is unknown. The sample table contains approximately 230,000 clones; only one count was recorded for approximately 89% of them. The biggest ten clones account for roughly 6.7% of the sample. The material sequenced was peripheral blood. The receptor set was obtained from a woman aged 30 to 39 with COVID-19, enrolled during active disease.

The chain carries TRBV24-1 and TRBJ2-1; TRBD1 is a possible D gene (5 bases). The CDR3 extends over 13 amino acids. Germline V lookup: CDR1 KGHDR, CDR2 SFDVKD. V was cut by 5 bases and J by 5 bases, with 9 bases left in between. The CDR3 sequence is CATSGQGDNEQFF. The CDR3 DNA is TGTGCCACCAGTGGTCAGGGTGACAATGAGCAGTTCTTC.

V usage is TRBV5-1 and J usage is TRBJ1-5, with D unresolved. The CDR3 spans 16 residues. V was cut by 5 bases and J by 7 bases, with 22 bases left in between. Per the germline V gene, CDR1 is SGHRS and CDR2 is YFSETQ. CDR3 DNA sequence: TGCGCCAGCAGAGTGGGAAAAAAGGGCCGAGGGCAGCCCCAGCATTTT. It specifies CASRVGKKGRGQPQHF.

The chain joins TRBV19 to TRBJ2-3, with a tentative D call TRBD2 (6 bases). The germline V and J ends were trimmed by 1 base and 3 bases, with 23 bases remaining between them. Germline V gene lookup returns CDR1 LNHDA and CDR2 SQIVND (reference sequence). CDR3 length: 19 residues. The CDR3 loop reads CASSIGPFLGAGRTDTQYF. The CDR3 bases are TGTGCCAGTAGTATAGGTCCCTTTCTAGGAGCGGGTCGGACAGATACGCAGTATTTT.

The chain links TRBV11-2 to TRBJ1-1; possibly TRBD1 for D (5 bases). CDR1 and CDR2 (germline): SGHAT, FQNNGV. This CDR3 has 15 amino acids. V was shortened by 5 bases and J by 2 bases, with 15 bases between the two germline ends. The CDR3 region is CASSKEGVLNTEAFF. The CDR3 DNA sequence: TGTGCCAGCAGCAAAGAAGGGGTGTTAAACACTGAAGCTTTCTTT.

V and J are TRBV4-2 and TRBJ2-1; 8 bases are shared with TRBD1. This CDR3 comprises 17 residues. CDR1 and CDR2 (germline): LGHNA, YNFKEQ. Trimming removed 3 bases from V and 6 bases from J; junction bases left unmatched: 13. CDR3 DNA sequence: TGTGCCAGCAGCCAGATGGGACAGGTCGCAACCCTCAATGAGCAGTTCTTC. This encodes CASSQMGQVATLNEQFF.

The chain has TRBV3-1 (or the pseudogene TRBV3-2) and TRBJ1-6; TRBD1 matches 9 bases. This CDR3 comprises 15 residues. Germline CDR1 reads LGHDT; CDR2 reads YNNKEL (reference sequence). With V trimmed by 3 bases and J by 6 bases, 3 bases remained unmatched. The CDR3 region is CASSHPGQGNSPLHF. As DNA, the CDR3 is TGTGCCAGCAGCCACCCGGGACAGGGTAATTCACCCCTCCACTTT.

This chain uses TRBV18 with TRBJ1-3, with 10 positions matching TRBD1. The CDR3 extends over 17 amino acids. Germline assignment: CDR1 KGHSH and CDR2 LQKENI. Trimming at V came to 3 bases and at J to 2 bases, leaving 7 bases not matched to a gene. The CDR3 is CASSPNEGTGAGNTIYF. CDR3 sequence (DNA): TGTGCCAGCTCACCCAACGAAGGGACAGGGGCTGGAAACACCATATATTTT. Variable domain in full (rest from reference TRBV18 and TRBJ1-3): NAGVMQNPRHLVRRRGQEARLRCSPMKGHSHVYWYRQLPEEGLKFMVYLQKENIIDESGMPKERFSAEFPKEGPSILRIQQVVRGDSAAYFCASSPNEGTGAGNTIYFGEGSWLTVV.

The chain carries TRBV5-6 and TRBJ1-2; 11 bases agree with TRBD1. V was clipped by 3 bases and J by 7 bases; unmatched bases: 2. This CDR3 is 13 amino acids long. The V gene's germline CDR1 is SGHDT and CDR2 YYEEEE. CDR3 amino acids: CASSSGQGAGYTF. DNA for the CDR3: TGTGCCAGCAGCTCCGGACAGGGGGCTGGCTACACCTTC.

The CDR3 DNA sequence: TGTGCCAGCAGCCCATGGGACAGGGGCCAAGAGACCCAGTACTTC. Amino acid sequence: CASSPWDRGQETQYF. This chain uses TRBV11-3 with TRBJ2-5; TRBD1 matches at 10 bases. The CDR3 sequence is 15 residues long. V dropped 5 bases and J dropped 1; count of bases not matched to a gene: 4. CDR1 and CDR2 (germline): SGHNT, YENEEA.

The chain has TRBV23-1 and TRBJ2-2, with D perhaps TRBD2 (6 bases). TRBV23-1 is sorted into the ORF group, with uncertain function. The CDR3 covers 13 residues. V was clipped by 1 base and J by 6 bases, with 6 bases between them. This chain's CDR3 is CASSQWGAGELFF. The CDR3 region has the DNA TGCGCCAGCAGTCAATGGGGGGCCGGGGAGCTGTTTTTT.

V usage is TRBV5-1 and J usage is TRBJ2-3, with TRBD2 matching 11 bases. Germline values: CDR1 SGHRS, CDR2 YFSETQ. The trim removed 3 bases at V and 2 bases at J, leaving 11 bases unmatched. The CDR3 spans 18 residues. CDR3 residues: CASSSGTSGTPVTDTQYF. The CDR3 DNA reads TGCGCCAGCAGCTCTGGGACTAGCGGAACGCCGGTCACAGATACGCAGTATTTT.

This sequence joins TRBV11-2 and TRBJ1-1, with 9 bases fitting TRBD1. Germline assignment: CDR1 SGHAT and CDR2 FQNNGV. This CDR3 is 16 amino acids long. V trimming: 5 bases; J trimming: 3 bases; junction bases outside the gene matches: 10. CDR3: CASSPTGGRGHTEAFF. CDR3 nucleotides: TGTGCCAGCAGCCCCACAGGGGGCAGGGGGCACACTGAAGCTTTCTTT.

The chain has TRBV21-1 and TRBJ2-5; the table's TRBD2 call for D was not verified on the DNA. TRBV21-1 is noted as a pseudogene. This CDR3 is built from 11 residues. CDR3 in amino acids: CARNPVETQYF. The DNA for the CDR3 is TGTGCCAGGAACCCGGTGGAGACCCAGTACTTC.

CDR3 region: CASSPPRGNSYTEAFF. For the CDR3, the DNA is TGTGCCAGCAGTCCCCCCAGGGGAAATAGCTACACTGAAGCTTTCTTT. This rearrangement joins TRBV6-2 or TRBV6-3 to TRBJ1-1; the D gene is possibly TRBD1 (6 bases). Germline CDR1 MNHEY, CDR2 SVGEGT. Trimming took 5 bases from V and 3 from J, leaving 19 bases between them. This CDR3 is 16 amino acids long.

About this clone itself: A junction boundary mismatches the germline segment, possibly from a read error. This rearrangement joins TRBV6-6 to TRBJ2-1; TRBD1 agrees at 10 bases. CDR1 is MNHNY, CDR2 SVGAGI, per germline (reference sequence). This CDR3 region has 12 residues. DNA of the CDR3: TGTGCCAGCAGCTCAATGGGGACAGGGGTTGTCTTC. Protein sequence: CASSSMGTGVVF.

This clone has at least ten counts. This chain links TRBV12-2 with TRBJ2-1; the D call of TRBD2 is as the table states it, not checked on the DNA. TRBV12-2 is annotated as a pseudogene. The CDR3 totals 17 residues. As DNA, the CDR3 is TGTGCAAGTCGCTTAGTCCTAGCGGGGGGGCCCTACAATGAGCAGTTCTTC. Translating it yields CASRLVLAGGPYNEQFF.

The rearrangement uses TRBV5-1 and TRBJ1-3, with D maybe TRBD1 (6 bases). Germline V CDR1 and CDR2: SGHRS, YFSETQ. V was pared by 5 bases and J by 8 bases, with 20 bases between. The CDR3 contains 15 residues. DNA for the CDR3: TGCGCCAGCAGGTCCCTCACAGGGAAGGGGGACACCATATATTTT. Translating gives CASRSLTGKGDTIYF.

The chain is built from TRBV6-5 and TRBJ2-7; the match to TRBD2 covers 11 bases. The length of the CDR3 is 14 residues. From germline, CDR1 is MNHEY and CDR2 SVGAGI. V was clipped by 4 bases and J by 8 bases; unmatched bases: 7. CDR3 nucleotides: TGTGCCAGCAGTTCCCCTAGCGGGGGGCGGAAGCAGTACTTC. This encodes CASSSPSGGRKQYF.

The chain recombines TRBV2 with TRBJ1-2, with TRBD1 as a possible D gene (6 bases). Germline assignment: CDR1 SNHLY and CDR2 FYNNEI. CDR3 length: 15 residues. The ends were cut back, 7 bases at V and 8 bases at J, with 23 bases in the middle. CDR3 DNA sequence: TGTGCCAGCAACGTGAACGGTAACAGGGTGGGAGGCTACACCTTC. This codes for CASNVNGNRVGGYTF.

The chain employs TRBV5-5 and TRBJ1-2; no reliable D call. Germline V lookup: CDR1 SGHKS, CDR2 YYEKEE (reference sequence). This CDR3 is built from 13 residues. The V end lost 2 bases, the J end lost 4 bases, and 9 bases lay between the germline ends. The CDR3 spells CASSLELIYGYTF. The CDR3, as DNA: TGTGCCAGCAGCTTAGAACTCATCTATGGCTACACCTTC.

V and J are TRBV4-3 and TRBJ2-1; 7 bases match TRBD2. The CDR3 consists of 17 residues. With 4 bases clipped from V and 6 bases from J, the junction kept 15 bases outside the gene matches. Looked up from germline, CDR1 is LGHNA and CDR2 is YSLEER. The DNA for the CDR3 is TGCGCCAGCAGCCCCTACCGGGACTACATAGGGGCCAATGAGCAGTTCTTC. Translated: CASSPYRDYIGANEQFF.

The chain has TRBV6-5 and TRBJ2-5, with D tentatively TRBD2 (5 bases). CDR3 length: 12 residues. V was shortened by 6 bases and J by 5 bases, with 10 bases between the two germline ends. Germline V CDR1 and CDR2: MNHEY, SVGAGI. CDR3 protein: CASSGVGETQYF. DNA for the CDR3: TGTGCCAGCAGCGGGGTAGGGGAGACCCAGTACTTC.

CDR3 coding DNA: TGTGCCAGTAGTATAGATGGGGCAGGGTTGGCCCTTGGGACTGAAGCTTTCTTT. Its protein product is CASSIDGAGLALGTEAFF. The chain is built from TRBV19 and TRBJ1-1, with a tentative D call TRBD1 (5 bases). The CDR3 runs 18 residues. The V and J ends lost 0 bases and 5 bases respectively, with 22 bases between them. The germline gives CDR1 LNHDA, CDR2 SQIVND (reference sequence).

CDR3 protein: CASGLVKTGGYSNYGYTF. CDR3 DNA sequence: TGTGCTAGTGGTTTGGTAAAGACAGGGGGTTATTCTAACTATGGCTACACCTTC. The rearrangement links TRBV12-5 to TRBJ1-2, with 9 bases fitting TRBD1. CDR1 is LGHNT and CDR2 is FRNRAP in the germline V gene. The CDR3 contains 18 residues. V shed 0 bases and J 0 bases; nucleotides not matched to a gene: 8.

About this clone: Other DNA sequences in the same sample also yield this CDR3. The gene calls are TRBV6-5 and TRBJ1-1, with D hard to call. Germline assignment: CDR1 MNHEY and CDR2 SVGAGI. The V gene lost 6 bases and the J gene lost 2 bases, with 7 bases spanning the gap. This CDR3 comprises 12 residues. CDR3 DNA sequence: TGTGCCAGCAGCCGGGTAAACACTGAAGCTTTCTTT. It encodes CASSRVNTEAFF.